The 18 T cell receptor beta chains below come from one sample, sequenced in a study of control samples from healthy donors and cancer patients. Assay used: immunoSEQ multiplex PCR; TCRdb lists only in-frame clones, some missing. The sample has fewer than 200,000 clones; 85% to 95% are singletons. The sequenced material came from blood. The receptors here all came from a man aged 25-45 years in good health.

V and J are TRBV19 and TRBJ2-3; TRBD1 matches 7 bases. Germline V gene data show CDR1 as LNHDA and CDR2 as SQIVND (reference sequence). V dropped 6 bases and J dropped 4; count of bases not matched to a gene: 13. This CDR3 has 16 residues. The CDR3 reads CASSPDVGTEADTQYF. The CDR3, as DNA: TGTGCCAGTAGCCCCGACGTCGGGACAGAAGCAGATACGCAGTATTTT.

A word on this clone: The same CDR3 can be traced to other DNA sequences in this sample. The chain joins TRBV18 to TRBJ2-5; possibly TRBD1 for D (6 bases). V was clipped by 3 bases and J by 2 bases, with 7 bases between them. CDR3 length: 13 amino acids. The germline V gene has CDR1 KGHSH and CDR2 LQKENI. CDR3 sequence reads: CASSPDRQETQYF. In DNA, the CDR3 is TGTGCCAGCTCACCTGACAGGCAAGAGACCCAGTACTTC.

The chain couples TRBV12-3 or TRBV12-4 to TRBJ2-7; 9 nucleotides match TRBD1. The CDR3 length is 12 residues. V dropped 5 bases and J dropped 12; count of bases not matched to a gene: 8. The CDR3 DNA is TGTGCCAGCAGTATCGGGACAGGGATGGTGTACTTC. Translated, it gives CASSIGTGMVYF.

The chain is built from TRBV18 and TRBJ1-3, with D maybe TRBD1 (5 bases). This CDR3 has 16 residues. Germline V lookup: CDR1 KGHSH, CDR2 LQKENI. V was shortened by 3 bases and J by 1 base, with 13 bases between the two germline ends. CDR3 nucleotide sequence: TGTGCCAGCTCACCCGCCAGGGTATCTTCTGGAAACACCATATATTTT. Translating gives CASSPARVSSGNTIYF.

The chain links TRBV5-6 to TRBJ2-1, with D perhaps TRBD2 (6 bases). The CDR3 is 14 amino acids. The V and J ends lost 4 bases and 4 bases respectively, with 12 bases between them. Germline V gene lookup returns CDR1 SGHDT and CDR2 YYEEEE. The CDR3 here is CASSAGLEYNEQFF. Written as DNA, the CDR3 is TGTGCCAGCAGCGCGGGACTTGAGTACAATGAGCAGTTCTTC.

The V and J genes are TRBV11-2 and TRBJ1-3, with 9 bases that match TRBD1. CDR3 length: 13 residues. Germline CDR1 is SGHAT and CDR2 is FQNNGV. Trimming took 8 bases from V and 6 from J; bases not matched to a gene: 5. CDR3 region: CASWGQGENTIYF. DNA of the CDR3: TGTGCCAGCTGGGGACAGGGCGAAAACACCATATATTTT.

The CDR3 is CASSLRGTGNTGELFF. In nucleotides, the CDR3 is TGCGCCAGCAGCTTGCGCGGGACAGGTAACACCGGGGAGCTGTTTTTT. The chain recombines TRBV5-1 with TRBJ2-2; 8 bases map to TRBD1. The CDR3 extends over 16 amino acids. Trimming removed 1 base from V and 2 bases from J; junction bases left unmatched: 4. Germline CDR1 reads SGHRS; CDR2 reads YFSETQ.

This rearrangement joins TRBV4-1 to TRBJ1-3; the D is unclear. The germline V and J ends were trimmed by 1 base and 0 bases, with 10 bases remaining between them. CDR3 length equals 16 residues. The germline V gene encodes CDR1 MGHRA and CDR2 YSYEKL. The CDR3 DNA follows: TGCGCCAGCAGCCAAGTTGAGGCGAGCTCTGGAAACACCATATATTTT. Translated, it gives CASSQVEASSGNTIYF.

The chain links TRBV21-1 to TRBJ1-1; the listed D gene, TRBD1, was not tested against the DNA. TRBV21-1 has pseudogene status. This CDR3 region has 12 residues. In DNA, the CDR3 is TGTGCCAGCAGCAAACAGAACACTGAAGCTTTCTTT. It yields the protein CASSKQNTEAFF.

This chain uses TRBV5-4 with TRBJ1-1; no clear D gene. The CDR3 has 14 residues. V shed 2 bases and J shed 1 base, with 9 bases lying between them. Germline-derived CDR1 and CDR2 are SGHNT and YYREEE (reference sequence). The CDR3 nucleotides are TGTGCCAGCAGCTTATGGGTGGAGAACACTGAAGCTTTCTTT. It translates to CASSLWVENTEAFF.

This sequence joins TRBV7-9 and TRBJ2-5, with a tentative D call TRBD2 (5 bases). V lost 5 bases, J lost 2 bases, and 15 bases lay in between. CDR1 and CDR2 from the germline V gene are SEHNR and FQNEAQ (reference sequence). This CDR3 has 15 amino acids. This CDR3 reads CASSPGIGSQETQYF. Here the CDR3 DNA reads TGTGCCAGCAGCCCCGGGATCGGCAGTCAAGAGACCCAGTACTTC.

V and J are TRBV9 and TRBJ1-1; perhaps TRBD1 as D (6 bases). Germline CDR1 and CDR2: SGDLS and YYNGEE. The ends were cut back, 3 bases at V and 2 bases at J, with 11 bases in the middle. The length of the CDR3 is 14 residues. This CDR3 reads CASSETGPNTEAFF. CDR3 bases: TGTGCCAGCAGCGAGACAGGACCTAACACTGAAGCTTTCTTT.

In regard to this clone: The same CDR3 can be traced to other DNA sequences in this sample. J is TRBJ1-1 and V is TRBV9; D is uncertain. CDR3 length: 13 amino acids. CDR1 is SGDLS, CDR2 YYNGEE, per germline. The V gene lost 0 bases and the J gene lost 0 bases, with 3 bases spanning the gap. The chain's CDR3 is CASSVVVNTEAFF. In DNA, the CDR3 is TGTGCCAGCAGCGTAGTTGTGAACACTGAAGCTTTCTTT.

This clone was seen more than once but under ten times. The chain links TRBV9 to TRBJ1-3; maybe TRBD1 (6 bases). Trimming left V 3 bases short and J 0 bases short, with 10 bases between. The CDR3 length is 15 residues. Germline V gives CDR1 SGDLS, CDR2 YYNGEE. The CDR3 region is CASSARDTSGNTIYF. For the CDR3, the DNA is TGTGCCAGCAGCGCCCGGGACACCTCTGGAAACACCATATATTTT. Full variable domain (remainder filled in from reference TRBV9 and TRBJ1-3): DSGVTQTPKHLITATGQRVTLRCSPRSGDLSVYWYQQSLDQGLQFLIQYYNGEERAKGNILERFSAQQFPDLHSELNLSSLELGDSALYFCASSARDTSGNTIYFGEGSWLTVV.

The rearrangement links TRBV12-5 to TRBJ1-2; possibly TRBD1 for D (6 bases). The CDR3 spans 14 residues. V dropped 3 bases and J dropped 8 bases, with 16 bases sitting between them. From germline, CDR1 is LGHNT and CDR2 FRNRAP. The CDR3 DNA is TGTGCTAGTGGTTTACAGGGAAAAGAAGAGGGCTACACCTTC. Encoded protein: CASGLQGKEEGYTF.

This clone has just one count. This chain uses TRBV28 with TRBJ1-1; perhaps TRBD1 as D (5 bases). Germline CDR1 MDHEN, CDR2 SYDVKM. Trimming left V 3 bases short and J 4 bases short, with 18 bases between. The CDR3 length is 16 residues. The DNA for the CDR3 is TGTGCCAGCAGTTTTGGCCAGGGAAGGGTCGGCACTGAAGCTTTCTTT. It is translated as CASSFGQGRVGTEAFF.

The V gene is TRBV24-1, the J gene TRBJ2-3; D ambiguous. The CDR3 sequence is 16 residues long. Germline lookup yields CDR1 KGHDR and CDR2 SFDVKD. Trimming removed 3 bases at V and 7 bases at J, with 19 bases between. The CDR3 loop is CATSDTYGVPDNTQYF. CDR3 sequence (DNA): TGTGCCACCAGTGATACATACGGCGTCCCAGATAATACGCAGTATTTT.

V is TRBV12-3 or TRBV12-4 and J is TRBJ2-3, with D perhaps matching TRBD1 (6 bases). The germline V and J ends were trimmed by 6 bases and 4 bases, with 11 bases remaining between them. The CDR3 covers 13 residues. The CDR3 bases are TGTGCCAGCAGGGCCAGGGGACCAGATACGCAGTATTTT. Amino acid sequence: CASRARGPDTQYF.